This entry features one T cell receptor beta chain sequence. An input of about 0.45 to 1 ug of RNA was subjected to reverse transcription using random hexamers. TCRdb passed the immunoSEQ multiplex PCR reads through MiXCR, listing each CDR3 protein once. The sample lists approximately 120,000 distinct CDR3 sequences, about 96% occurring once. This CDR3 has 14 amino acids. The V gene lost 6 bases and the J gene lost 0 bases, with 14 bases spanning the gap. The germline CDR1 and CDR2 sequences are SQVTM and ANQGSEA. This record comes from a study of CD8 T cells in Susac syndrome. The specimen sequenced was CD4+ T cells from PBMCs. The clonotype originates from a human donor in good health. The rearrangement links TRBV29-1 to TRBJ1-1; TRBD1 might be the D (6 bases). In DNA, the CDR3 is TGCAGCGTAACATCGGGGGCCCTGAACACTGAAGCTTTCTTT. It yields the protein CSVTSGALNTEAFF.